The 24 T cell receptor beta chains in this list originate from one sample, sequenced in a study of shared clonotypes between healthy human individuals. Naive CD8 cells, CD45RO-negative and positively selected for CCR7, excluded terminally differentiated effector memory CD45RA+ cells. The method was immunoSEQ multiplex PCR; TCRdb's version includes in-frame clones alone and lacks a portion of them. The sample lists roughly 550,000 clones; 95% to 96% were seen once. The sequenced material came from naive CD8+ T cells sorted from blood. These receptors were collected from a woman aged 25 to 45 in good health.

A single count supports this clone. The chain recombines TRBV5-1 with TRBJ2-7, with 8 positions matching TRBD1. There are 15 residues in the CDR3. The junction had 10 bases not matched to a gene; V was cut back by 4 bases and J by 4 bases. Germline loops: CDR1 SGHRS, CDR2 YFSETQ. The CDR3 loop reads CASSPSRGQGYEQYF. CDR3 nucleotides: TGCGCCAGCAGCCCGAGCAGGGGGCAAGGTTACGAGCAGTACTTC.

This clone was recorded once. J is TRBJ1-5 and V is TRBV5-5; 7 bases fit TRBD1. The CDR3 loop spans 17 amino acids. CDR1 SGHKS and CDR2 YYEKEE come from the germline V gene (reference sequence). With V trimmed by 0 bases and J by 4 bases, 10 bases remained unmatched. The CDR3 sequence: CASSLAFGTAKNQPQHF. The CDR3 DNA follows: TGTGCCAGCAGCTTGGCCTTCGGGACAGCCAAGAATCAGCCCCAGCATTTT. Supplemented by reference TRBV5-5 and TRBJ1-5, the full variable domain reads DAGVTQSPTHLIKTRGQQVTLRCSPISGHKSVSWYQQVLGQGPQFIFQYYEKEERGRGNFPDRFSARQFPNYSSELNVNALLLGDSALYLCASSLAFGTAKNQPQHFGDGTRLSIL.

This chain connects TRBV5-4 to TRBJ1-1; D possibly corresponds to TRBD1 (5 bases). V was cut by 0 bases and J by 10 bases, with 10 bases left in between. The CDR3 is 12 residues long. Per germline, CDR1 SGHNT and CDR2 YYREEE (reference sequence). CDR3: CASSLDIGGAFF. DNA of the CDR3: TGTGCCAGCAGCTTGGATATTGGGGGAGCTTTCTTT. Drawing the rest from reference TRBV5-4 and TRBJ1-1, the complete variable domain is ETGVTQSPTHLIKTRGQQVTLRCSSQSGHNTVSWYQQALGQGPQFIFQYYREEENGRGNFPPRFSGLQFPNYSSELNVNALELDDSALYLCASSLDIGGAFFGQGTRLTVV.

The genes are TRBV9 and TRBJ2-7; D tentatively fits TRBD1 or TRBD2 (5 bases each). In germline, CDR1 is SGDLS, CDR2 YYNGEE. The length of the CDR3 is 14 residues. The V end lost 3 bases, the J end lost 4 bases, and 14 bases lay between the germline ends. The CDR3 region has the DNA TGTGCCAGCAGCGCGGGGCCAAGCGCGTACGAGCAGTACTTC. Protein product: CASSAGPSAYEQYF.

Notes on this clone: The sample has other DNA sequences that encode this CDR3 too. This chain links TRBV4-1 with TRBJ2-7; D not certain. The CDR3 is 13 residues long. From germline, CDR1 is MGHRA and CDR2 YSYEKL. The V gene lost 2 bases and the J gene lost 1 base, with 6 bases spanning the gap. Here the CDR3 reads CASSQFRSYEQYF. The CDR3 nucleotides are TGCGCCAGCAGCCAATTTAGGTCCTACGAGCAGTACTTC.

This clone was seen a few times. The J gene is TRBJ1-1, the V gene TRBV7-9, with TRBD1 matching over 10 bases. The CDR3 length is 15 residues. The germline V gene encodes CDR1 SEHNR and CDR2 FQNEAQ (reference sequence). V was pared by 7 bases and J by 1 base, with 6 bases of the junction left unmatched. This chain's CDR3 is CASNPGQGRNTEAFF. Here the CDR3 DNA reads TGTGCCAGCAATCCGGGACAGGGGAGGAACACTGAAGCTTTCTTT. The entire variable domain, with the rest obtained from reference TRBV7-9 and TRBJ1-1, is as follows: DTGVSQNPRHKITKRGQNVTFRCDPISEHNRLYWYRQTLGQGPEFLTYFQNEAQLEKSRLLSDRFSAERPKGSFSTLEIQRTEQGDSAMYLCASNPGQGRNTEAFFGQGTRLTVV.

V is TRBV11-2 and J is TRBJ1-1; maybe TRBD1 (6 bases). In germline, CDR1 is SGHAT, CDR2 FQNNGV. The CDR3 is 14 residues long. V shed 4 bases and J shed 4 bases, with 13 bases lying between them. The CDR3 bases are TGTGCCAGCAGCTCAAGCGGGACATCCACTGAAGCTTTCTTT. This encodes CASSSSGTSTEAFF.

The J gene is TRBJ2-3, the V gene TRBV6-1, with 11 bases matching TRBD1. Germline V gene lookup returns CDR1 MNHNS and CDR2 SASEGT. The trim removed 3 bases at V and 8 bases at J, leaving 10 bases unmatched. The length of the CDR3 is 16 residues. The CDR3, as DNA: TGTGCCAGCAGTGACCCTTGGACAGGGGGCGCGGGTACGCAGTATTTT. Protein sequence: CASSDPWTGGAGTQYF.

Details on this clone: Other DNA sequences within the sample encode an identical CDR3. The chain recombines TRBV7-9 with TRBJ1-1, with 10 bases fitting TRBD1. This CDR3 has 14 residues. CDR1 and CDR2 (germline): SEHNR, FQNEAQ (reference sequence). The trim removed 6 bases at V and 5 bases at J, leaving 6 bases unmatched. In DNA form, the CDR3 reads TGTGCCAGCAGTTCGGGACAGGGGAGGACTGAAGCTTTCTTT. Its protein product is CASSSGQGRTEAFF.

The J gene is TRBJ1-5, the V gene TRBV5-1; perhaps TRBD1 as D (6 bases). In germline, CDR1 is SGHRS, CDR2 YFSETQ. This CDR3 region has 15 residues. V lost 4 bases and J lost 2, with 13 bases in between. The CDR3 loop is CASSRWGARNQPQHF. The CDR3 nucleotides are TGCGCCAGCAGCCGCTGGGGGGCGCGCAATCAGCCCCAGCATTTT. Variable domain in full (rest from reference TRBV5-1 and TRBJ1-5): KAGVTQTPRYLIKTRGQQVTLSCSPISGHRSVSWYQQTPGQGLQFLFEYFSETQRNKGNFPGRFSGRQFSNSRSEMNVSTLELGDSALYLCASSRWGARNQPQHFGDGTRLSIL.

This chain connects TRBV2 to TRBJ2-1; 14 bases are a match to TRBD2. This CDR3 contains 15 residues. V dropped 6 bases and J dropped 9; count of bases not matched to a gene: 7. CDR1 and CDR2 from the germline V gene are SNHLY and FYNNEI. The CDR3 protein is CASRAGTSGSGEQFF. DNA of the CDR3: TGTGCCAGCAGAGCCGGGACTAGCGGGAGTGGTGAGCAGTTCTTC.

The genes are TRBV5-6 and TRBJ2-2; D ambiguous. Looked up from germline, CDR1 is SGHDT and CDR2 is YYEEEE. The CDR3 totals 13 residues. Trimming shortened V by 1 base and J by 2 bases, and 3 bases separated the two germline ends. The DNA of the CDR3 is TGTGCCAGCAGCTTGCCCAACACCGGGGAGCTGTTTTTT. Translating it yields CASSLPNTGELFF.

The chain combines TRBV19 with TRBJ1-5; D is uncertain. V lost 1 base and J lost 3, with 7 bases in between. Germline assignment: CDR1 LNHDA and CDR2 SQIVND (reference sequence). The CDR3 has 14 amino acids. The CDR3 DNA follows: TGTGCCAGTAGTATAGGCGGGGACAATCAGCCCCAGCATTTT. It yields the protein CASSIGGDNQPQHF.

The chain has TRBV7-9 and TRBJ2-5, with unresolved D. Germline V gene data show CDR1 as SEHNR and CDR2 as FQNEAQ (reference sequence). The ends were cut back, 3 bases at V and 0 bases at J, with 5 bases in the middle. CDR3 length equals 13 residues. CDR3 nucleotides: TGTGCCAGCAGCTTTGTAAACCAAGAGACCCAGTACTTC. Translating gives CASSFVNQETQYF.

This clone was recorded only once. The rearrangement uses TRBV11-3 and TRBJ2-7; D is unclear. Germline CDR1 SGHNT, CDR2 YENEEA. Between the trimmed V and J ends, which lost 3 bases and 2 bases, there was a span of 5 bases. The CDR3 spans 12 residues. In DNA form, the CDR3 reads TGTGCCAGCAGCTTCCCCCCCTACGAGCAGTACTTC. It encodes CASSFPPYEQYF.

This clone has just a few counts. Other DNA sequences within the sample encode an identical CDR3. The chain recombines TRBV19 with TRBJ2-7; 7 bases are a match to TRBD1. The CDR3 runs to 13 residues. After removal of 3 bases from V and 2 bases from J, the junction contained 1 base not matched to a gene. Germline V gene data show CDR1 as LNHDA and CDR2 as SQIVND (reference sequence). In DNA form, the CDR3 reads TGTGCCAGTAGTATCGGGACAGCCTACGAGCAGTACTTC. Protein product: CASSIGTAYEQYF.

Concerning this clone itself: Distinct nucleotide sequences in the sample also encode this CDR3. The V call is TRBV4-1, the J call TRBJ2-7, with TRBD2 matching 11 bases. The V gene end was trimmed by 4 bases and the J gene end by 1 base; junction bases not matched to a gene: 3. The CDR3 loop spans 15 amino acids. CDR1 MGHRA and CDR2 YSYEKL come from the germline V gene. The CDR3 spells CASSPGTSGSYEQYF. CDR3 nucleotides: TGCGCCAGCAGCCCCGGGACTAGCGGATCCTACGAGCAGTACTTC.

The chain couples TRBV27 to TRBJ2-7, with 9 bases identical to TRBD1. The CDR3 is 16 residues long. V dropped 3 bases and J dropped 3; count of bases not matched to a gene: 9. CDR1 and CDR2 from the germline V gene are MNHEY and SMNVEV (reference sequence). Here the CDR3 DNA reads TGTGCCAGCAGTTTCTCCCCCGGGACAGGGTACTACGAGCAGTACTTC. Translated, it gives CASSFSPGTGYYEQYF.

The V gene is TRBV15, the J gene TRBJ2-1; tentatively, D is TRBD2 (6 bases). This CDR3 spans 15 amino acids. The germline V gene has CDR1 LNHNV and CDR2 YYDKDF (reference sequence). Trimming took off 5 bases at V and 3 bases at J, with 14 bases between the two ends. DNA for the CDR3: TGTGCCACCAGCCCCGGGGAGGATAACTACAATGAGCAGTTCTTC. Translation: CATSPGEDNYNEQFF. The whole variable domain, filled in from reference TRBV15 and TRBJ2-1, reads DAMVIQNPRYQVTQFGKPVTLSCSQTLNHNVMYWYQQKSSQAPKLLFHYYDKDFNNEADTPDNFQSRRPNTSFCFLDIRSPGLGDTAMYLCATSPGEDNYNEQFFGPGTRLTVL.

This chain uses TRBV7-2 with TRBJ2-7; no reliable D call. This CDR3 has 12 amino acids. V gave up 3 bases and J gave up 2 bases, with 5 bases separating them. The germline CDR1 and CDR2 sequences are SGHTA and FQGNSA. The CDR3, as DNA: TGTGCCAGCAGCTTGGTCACCTACGAGCAGTACTTC. Its translation is CASSLVTYEQYF.

The chain uses TRBV11-2 and TRBJ2-7; D is tentatively TRBD1 or TRBD2 (7 bases each). From germline, CDR1 is SGHAT and CDR2 FQNNGV. There are 17 residues in the CDR3. The V gene lost 1 base and the J gene lost 0 bases, with 16 bases spanning the gap. This chain's CDR3 is CASSLVTGRVGSYEQYF. The CDR3 bases are TGTGCCAGCAGCTTAGTGACAGGGAGGGTAGGCTCCTACGAGCAGTACTTC.

The genes are TRBV6-5 and TRBJ2-7, with D perhaps TRBD1 or TRBD2 (5 bases each). There are 14 residues in the CDR3. V lost 2 bases and J lost 2, with 10 bases in between. In germline, CDR1 is MNHEY, CDR2 SVGAGI. The CDR3 sequence is CASSYTGAAYEQYF. CDR3 bases: TGTGCCAGCAGTTACACCGGGGCCGCCTACGAGCAGTACTTC.

The genes are TRBV29-1 and TRBJ2-7; D gene ambiguous. V lost 4 bases to trimming and J lost 3 bases, with 7 bases between them. This CDR3 contains 11 residues. CDR1 and CDR2 from the germline V gene are SQVTM and ANQGSEA. The CDR3 region is CSVVLNYEQYF. The DNA of the CDR3 is TGCAGCGTTGTCCTGAACTACGAGCAGTACTTC.

This clone was observed a handful of times. The V call is TRBV13, the J call TRBJ1-4; D perhaps matches TRBD1 (6 bases). This CDR3 is built from 15 residues. Germline loops: CDR1 PRHDT, CDR2 FYEKMQ (reference sequence). V was clipped by 5 bases and J by 7 bases, with 17 bases between them. The CDR3 DNA sequence: TGTGCCAGCAGCCCCCCGGGGGGGCAGGGTGAAAAACTGTTTTTT. The encoded protein is CASSPPGGQGEKLFF. The whole variable domain, filled in from reference TRBV13 and TRBJ1-4, reads AAGVIQSPRHLIKEKRETATLKCYPIPRHDTVYWYQQGPGQDPQFLISFYEKMQSDKGSIPDRFSAQQFSDYHSELNMSSLELGDSALYFCASSPPGGQGEKLFFGSGTQLSVL.